These T cell receptor beta chains were read from a single sample in a study of blood T cell repertoires in COVID-19. Using immunoSEQ multiplex PCR, the repertoire was profiled, and TCRdb retains in-frame clones only, with some absent. Found here are approximately 150,000 clones, around 91% of them singletons; the top ten hold roughly 13%. Sequencing was done on a sample of peripheral blood. The receptors shown here come from a man younger than 35 with COVID-19, enrolled during active disease. CDR3s include the opening cysteine and the closing phenylalanine or tryptophan. A D gene is named only where the DNA matches it firmly. Not every row has a clone size; where given, it reads once, few, many or a size class.

>15|once|TRBD1|TRBV4-1|TRBJ1-5
TGCGCCAGCAGCCAAGACCGGACAGGGTATAGGCCCCAGCATTTT
CASSQDRTGYRPQHF
>15|-|TRBD2|TRBV7-2|TRBJ2-2
TGTGCCAGCAGCTCTCCCGGGGGGTGGGCCGGGGAGCTGTTTTTT
CASSSPGGWAGELFF
>13|-|TRBD1|TRBV27|TRBJ2-5
TGTGCCAGCAGTCGGGACAGGGATGAGACCCAGTACTTC
CASSRDRDETQYF
>16|-|-|TRBV25-1|TRBJ2-1
TGTGCCAGCAGTGAATCCGCTGCGGGGCCCTACAATGAGCAGTTCTTC
CASSESAAGPYNEQFF
>14|-|TRBD2|TRBV28|TRBJ2-5
TGTGCCAGCAGCCACTGGGAGGGTTTAGAGACCCAGTACTTC
CASSHWEGLETQYF
>14|-|-|TRBV6-2/TRBV6-3|TRBJ1-1
TGTGCCAGCAGTTACTCCCAGGAAGGCACTGAAGCTTTCTTT
CASSYSQEGTEAFF
>14|-|TRBD1|TRBV19|TRBJ1-2
TGTGCCAGTAGTGCCGGGACAGGGTCATATGGCTACACCTTC
CASSAGTGSYGYTF
>16|-|TRBD2|TRBV7-8|TRBJ2-1
TGTGCCAGCAGCTTAGTTTCGGGGAGGGCGAGGAATGAGCAGTTCTTC
CASSLVSGRARNEQFF
>14|-|TRBD1|TRBV7-9|TRBJ2-7
TGTGCCAGCAGCGGCCGGACAGGCTTTTACGAGCAGTACTTC
CASSGRTGFYEQYF
>14|-|TRBD2|TRBV6-2/TRBV6-3|TRBJ2-7
TGTGCCAGCAGTCGGACTAGCGTTTCCTACGAGCAGTACTTC
CASSRTSVSYEQYF
>16|once|-|TRBV24-1|TRBJ1-2
TGTGCCACCAGTGATCCTTCTGAGGGTATTGGCTATGGCTACACCTTC
CATSDPSEGIGYGYTF
>14|-|TRBD1|TRBV19|TRBJ1-2
TGTGCCAGCGGACAGGGGGTCATCAACTATGGCTACACCTTC
CASGQGVINYGYTF
>15|-|TRBD2|TRBV18|TRBJ2-3
TGTGCCAGCTCACCGCCTAGCGGAGCCACAGATACGCAGTATTTT
CASSPPSGATDTQYF
>11|-|-|TRBV28|TRBJ1-4
TGTGCCAGCCGTAAAGGGGACAAACTGCTTTTT
CASRKGDKLLF
>16|-|TRBD2|TRBV3-1/TRBV3-2|TRBJ2-7
TGTGCCAGCAGCCGAAAACTAGCGGGAGTGGTCTACGAGCAGTACTTC
CASSRKLAGVVYEQYF
>14|-|-|TRBV15|TRBJ2-5
TGTGCCACCAGCAGGAGACAGATTCAAGAGACCCAGTACTTC
CATSRRQIQETQYF
>18|-|TRBD1|TRBV7-6|TRBJ2-6
TGTGCCAGCAGCATTACAGGGGGCTCCTTCTCTGGGGCCAACGTCCTGACTTTC
CASSITGGSFSGANVLTF
>17|-|-|TRBV7-2|TRBJ1-3
TGTGCCAGCAGCTTTATCCCCCCAGGGCGCCTGGGAAACACCATATATTTT
CASSFIPPGRLGNTIYF
>10|-|-|TRBV29-1|TRBJ2-5
TGCAGCGCAACCCAGGAGACCCAGTACTTC
CSATQETQYF
>13|-|TRBD1|TRBV5-6|TRBJ2-7
TGTGCCAGCAGCGGGCCGACAGGGGCCGAGCAGTACTTC
CASSGPTGAEQYF
>13|once|-|TRBV6-5|TRBJ2-2
TGTGCCAGCAGTTACGGAGGCACCGGGGAGCTGTTTTTT
CASSYGGTGELFF
>15|-|-|TRBV11-2|TRBJ2-3
TGTGCCAGCAGCTTAGTGTTAGCGGGCACAGATACGCAGTATTTT
CASSLVLAGTDTQYF
>13|-|TRBD1|TRBV25-1|TRBJ2-7
TGTGCCAGCAGCGGGACAGGGTACGACGAGCAGTACTTC
CASSGTGYDEQYF
>13|-|TRBD1|TRBV10-3|TRBJ1-2
TGTGCCATCAGTGACGACAGGGGTTATGGCTACACCTTC
CAISDDRGYGYTF
>11|-|-|TRBV28|TRBJ1-1
TGTGCCAGTCATTTGAACACTGAAGCTTTCTTT
CASHLNTEAFF
>12|-|-|TRBV12-3/TRBV12-4|TRBJ2-1
TGTGCCAGCAGTTCCAGGTACAATGAGCAGTTCTTC
CASSSRYNEQFF
>13|-|-|TRBV5-1|TRBJ1-2
TGCGCCAGCAGCTTGGGACAGAACTATGGCTACACCTTC
CASSLGQNYGYTF
>13|few|-|TRBV6-5|TRBJ1-3
TGTGCCAGCGAAGGGAGGATGGGAAACACCATATATTTT
CASEGRMGNTIYF
>13|-|-|TRBV6-5|TRBJ2-2
TGTGCCAGCAGTTACGAGGGAGCGGGGGAGCTGTTTTTT
CASSYEGAGELFF
>16|-|-|TRBV12-5|TRBJ2-2
TGTGCTAGTGGTTTTTCAGGGTTCGAAAACACCGGGGAGCTGTTTTTT
CASGFSGFENTGELFF
>14|few|-|TRBV2|TRBJ1-1
TGTGCCAGCAGGGAAATGACAGGCGTTATGGGAGCTTTCTTT
CASREMTGVMGAFF
>14|-|TRBD1|TRBV7-6|TRBJ2-7
TGTGCCAGCAGCTCAAACAGGGGGTCCTACGAGCAGTACTTC
CASSSNRGSYEQYF
>13|-|-|TRBV6-5|TRBJ1-5
TGTGCCAGCAGGGGAGGGGGCAATCAGCCCCAGCATTTT
CASRGGGNQPQHF
>16|-|-|TRBV6-2/TRBV6-3|TRBJ2-2
TGTGCCAGCAGTTACGTGGCCGGAGGGTTCACCGGGGAGCTGTTTTTT
CASSYVAGGFTGELFF
>14|-|TRBD2|TRBV11-2|TRBJ2-7
TGTGCCAGCAGTCATTGGCGGGAGGCCTACGAGCAGTACTTC
CASSHWREAYEQYF
>19|-|TRBD1|TRBV10-3|TRBJ2-3
TGTGCCATCAGTGAGGAGCCCCAGGGGGCGCAAAGTTTGACAGATACGCAGTATTTT
CAISEEPQGAQSLTDTQYF
>13|-|TRBD1|TRBV10-3|TRBJ2-5
TGTGCCATCAGCGAGGCAGGGGGCGAGACCCAGTACTTC
CAISEAGGETQYF
>15|-|TRBD1|TRBV6-2/TRBV6-3|TRBJ1-5
TGTGCCAGCAGTTTCCCCGGGACAGGGGACCAGCCCCAGCATTTT
CASSFPGTGDQPQHF
>15|once|-|TRBV9|TRBJ1-5
TGTGCCAGCAGCGAGGGGTCCAATAGCAATCAGCCCCAGCATTTT
CASSEGSNSNQPQHF
>16|-|TRBD2|TRBV28|TRBJ2-5
TGTGCCAGCAGTCTTCCGGGGGAGGGAACACAAGAGACCCAGTACTTC
CASSLPGEGTQETQYF